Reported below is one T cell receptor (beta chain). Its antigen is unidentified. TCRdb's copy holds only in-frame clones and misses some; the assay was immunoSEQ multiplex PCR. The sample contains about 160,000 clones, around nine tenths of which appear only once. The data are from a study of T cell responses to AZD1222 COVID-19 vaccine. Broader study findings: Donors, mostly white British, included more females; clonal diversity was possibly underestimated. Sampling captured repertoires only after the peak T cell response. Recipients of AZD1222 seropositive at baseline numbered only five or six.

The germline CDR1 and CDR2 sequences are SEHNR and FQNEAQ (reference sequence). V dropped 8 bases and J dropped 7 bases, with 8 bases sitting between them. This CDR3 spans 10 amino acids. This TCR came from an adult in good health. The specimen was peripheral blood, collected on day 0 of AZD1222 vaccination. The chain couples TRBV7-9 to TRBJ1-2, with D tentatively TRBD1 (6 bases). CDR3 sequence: CASEGGGYTF. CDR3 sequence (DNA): TGTGCCAGCGAGGGGGGTGGCTACACCTTC.